Following are 4 T cell receptor beta chains from one sample sequenced in a study of shared clonotypes between healthy human individuals. In the naive CD8 group, cells lacked CD45RO and were positively selected for CCR7, so terminally differentiated effector memory CD45RA+ cells were left out. TCRdb's table, derived via immunoSEQ multiplex PCR, lists solely in-frame clones and lacks some. This sample has 2 million to 2.5 million clones, with approximately 94% found just once. The specimen was naive CD8+ T cells from PBMCs. The source of these receptors is a man younger than 35 in good health. Some clones in this sample may be carry-over from other donors' samples.

The chain joins TRBV6-5 to TRBJ2-2; 10 positions match TRBD1. This CDR3 is built from 15 residues. Trimming removed 6 bases from V and 3 bases from J; junction bases left unmatched: 4. Germline V lookup: CDR1 MNHEY, CDR2 SVGAGI. As DNA, the CDR3 is TGTGCCAGCAGGCCGGGACAGGGGTACACCGGGGAGCTGTTTTTT. Its translation: CASRPGQGYTGELFF.

V and J are TRBV27 and TRBJ2-1, with D possibly being TRBD2 (6 bases). This CDR3 spans 14 amino acids. V was trimmed by 5 bases and J by 10 bases, leaving 18 bases between them. CDR1 and CDR2 (germline): MNHEY, SMNVEV (reference sequence). The CDR3 bases are TGTGCCAGCAGTATAACCGGGGGACTGTTGGAGCAGTTCTTC. The encoded protein is CASSITGGLLEQFF.

The chain recombines TRBV27 with TRBJ2-3; D remains ambiguous. This CDR3 spans 14 amino acids. Trimming removed 3 bases at V and 3 bases at J, with 10 bases between. The V gene's germline CDR1 is MNHEY and CDR2 SMNVEV (reference sequence). The CDR3 DNA sequence: TGTGCCAGCAGTTTCCTAATCGGAACAGATACGCAGTATTTT. Amino acids: CASSFLIGTDTQYF.

The genes are TRBV4-2 and TRBJ2-7, with 10 nucleotides matching TRBD2. The junction had 11 bases not matched to a gene; V was cut back by 2 bases and J by 4 bases. CDR3 size: 17 residues. From germline, CDR1 is LGHNA and CDR2 YNFKEQ. CDR3 coding DNA: TGTGCCAGCAGCCAAAGGAGGACAGCGGGAGGGTTATACGAGCAGTACTTC. This translates into CASSQRRTAGGLYEQYF.